These 30 T cell receptor beta chains originate from one sample sequenced in a study of cytomegalovirus exposure and HLA in healthy donors. The PCR ran on 60 Vbeta and 13 Jbeta primers. Assay: immunoSEQ multiplex PCR; the TCRdb copy retains only in-frame clones and omits some. The profile shows around 130,000 clones, around 80% of them singletons. The sample was PBMCs. The receptors shown here come from a human donor in good health.

The rearrangement uses TRBV5-5 and TRBJ2-3; TRBD1 might be the D (6 bases). Per germline, CDR1 SGHKS and CDR2 YYEKEE (reference sequence). Deletions cut 5 bases from V and 3 bases from J, with 13 bases between. CDR3 length equals 14 residues. The CDR3 reads CASRTMDSTDTQYF. The CDR3 nucleotides read TGTGCCAGCAGGACCATGGACAGTACAGATACGCAGTATTTT. Complete variable domain (other parts from reference TRBV5-5 and TRBJ2-3): DAGVTQSPTHLIKTRGQQVTLRCSPISGHKSVSWYQQVLGQGPQFIFQYYEKEERGRGNFPDRFSARQFPNYSSELNVNALLLGDSALYLCASRTMDSTDTQYFGPGTRLTVL.

The J gene is TRBJ2-6, the V gene TRBV28, with D possibly being TRBD2 (6 bases). Germline lookup yields CDR1 MDHEN and CDR2 SYDVKM. The length of the CDR3 is 17 residues. V was shortened by 6 bases and J by 0 bases, with 15 bases between the two germline ends. Here the CDR3 DNA reads TGTGCCAGCAGGTACCCTACCGGGAGCTCTGGGGCCAACGTCCTGACTTTC. Protein sequence: CASRYPTGSSGANVLTF.

The J gene is TRBJ2-2, the V gene TRBV4-1; TRBD2 aligns across 13 bases. CDR1 is MGHRA and CDR2 is YSYEKL in the germline V gene. J gave up 0 bases and V 4 bases, and 5 bases lay outside the gene matches. CDR3 length: 18 residues. The CDR3 is CASSPRTSGGPNTGELFF. DNA for the CDR3: TGCGCCAGCAGCCCCCGGACTAGCGGGGGCCCGAACACCGGGGAGCTGTTTTTT.

J is TRBJ2-3 and V is TRBV5-1, with no clear D. This CDR3 region has 14 residues. Looked up from germline, CDR1 is SGHRS and CDR2 is YFSETQ. V was shortened by 6 bases and J by 5 bases, with 16 bases between the two germline ends. The CDR3 spells CASTYGWVGDTQYF. CDR3 nucleotides: TGCGCCAGCACCTACGGGTGGGTTGGAGATACGCAGTATTTT.

The rearrangement links TRBV11-2 to TRBJ2-3; 9 bases are shared with TRBD1. Trimming at V came to 6 bases and at J to 5 bases, leaving 6 bases not matched to a gene. CDR3 length equals 14 residues. CDR1 and CDR2 (germline): SGHAT, FQNNGV. CDR3 in amino acids: CASSHRGPVDTQYF. CDR3 coding DNA: TGTGCCAGCAGTCACAGGGGGCCTGTAGATACGCAGTATTTT.

The genes are TRBV7-6 and TRBJ1-2; D not resolved. Germline V gene data show CDR1 as SGHVS and CDR2 as FNYEAQ. Trimming removed 5 bases at V and 0 bases at J, with 13 bases between. The CDR3 contains 15 residues. The CDR3: CASSPPLEANYGYTF. CDR3 nucleotides: TGTGCCAGCAGCCCCCCCTTAGAAGCTAACTATGGCTACACCTTC.

The CDR3 region has the DNA TGTGCCAGCAGCCGGCGTCGGGTAAACACTGAAGCTTTCTTT. Residues: CASSRRRVNTEAFF. This chain joins TRBV5-6 and TRBJ1-1; D unresolved. Deletions cut 4 bases from V and 2 bases from J, with 12 bases between. CDR1 and CDR2 from the germline V gene are SGHDT and YYEEEE. The CDR3 totals 14 residues. Complete variable domain (other parts from reference TRBV5-6 and TRBJ1-1): DAGVTQSPTHLIKTRGQQVTLRCSPKSGHDTVSWYQQALGQGPQFIFQYYEEEERQRGNFPDRFSGHQFPNYSSELNVNALLLGDSALYLCASSRRRVNTEAFFGQGTRLTVV.

V is TRBV7-6 and J is TRBJ2-1; 9 bases line up with TRBD2. The CDR3 is 16 amino acids. V was pared by 1 base and J by 2 bases, with 3 bases of the junction left unmatched. Germline loops: CDR1 SGHVS, CDR2 FNYEAQ. The CDR3 loop is CASSLDAGGAYNEQFF. The CDR3 DNA is TGTGCCAGCAGCTTAGACGCGGGGGGGGCCTACAATGAGCAGTTCTTC.

The V gene is TRBV4-1, the J gene TRBJ1-2; no definite D call. The CDR3 is made up of 13 amino acids. V lost 0 bases and J 5 bases, leaving 7 bases between the germline ends. Germline lookup yields CDR1 MGHRA and CDR2 YSYEKL. In DNA form, the CDR3 reads TGCGCCAGCAGCCAAGAAGGACTTTATGGCTACACCTTC. Translating gives CASSQEGLYGYTF.

The gene calls are TRBV28 and TRBJ2-7, with TRBD1 identical over 7 bases. The germline CDR1 and CDR2 sequences are MDHEN and SYDVKM. V lost 3 bases, J lost 7 bases, and 6 bases stayed unmatched. The CDR3 has 13 amino acids. The CDR3 DNA reads TGTGCCAGCAGTTTGTGGCAGGGGGAAGAGCAGTACTTC. It is translated as CASSLWQGEEQYF.

The chain uses TRBV4-2 and TRBJ2-1; D uncertain. V lost 3 bases, J lost 4 bases, and 13 bases lay in between. This CDR3 region has 15 residues. CDR1 LGHNA and CDR2 YNFKEQ come from the germline V gene. CDR3 residues: CASSQVFVRYNEQFF. CDR3 in DNA: TGTGCCAGCAGCCAGGTTTTCGTTCGGTACAATGAGCAGTTCTTC.

V is TRBV5-1 and J is TRBJ2-3; TRBD2 agrees at 9 bases. The CDR3 length is 14 residues. The J segment lost 6 bases and the V segment lost 7 bases, leaving 9 bases of the junction unmatched. Germline loops: CDR1 SGHRS, CDR2 YFSETQ. The CDR3 is CASGQRGAQDTQYF. The DNA for the CDR3 is TGCGCCAGCGGCCAGCGGGGGGCCCAGGATACGCAGTATTTT.

This sequence joins TRBV5-5 and TRBJ1-5; 10 bases are shared with TRBD1. V gave up 5 bases and J gave up 7 bases; unmatched junction bases: 9. Germline V gene sequence: CDR1 SGHKS, CDR2 YYEKEE (reference sequence). This CDR3 comprises 15 residues. The CDR3 spells CASSFGTGVWQPQHF. The CDR3 bases are TGTGCCAGCAGTTTCGGGACAGGGGTTTGGCAGCCCCAGCATTTT.

This chain links TRBV18 with TRBJ2-1, with D perhaps matching TRBD2 (6 bases). The CDR3 consists of 13 residues. The ends were cut back, 4 bases at V and 5 bases at J, with 9 bases in the middle. Germline CDR1 and CDR2: KGHSH and LQKENI. CDR3 amino acids: CASSLWTNNEQFF. CDR3 bases: TGTGCCAGCTCACTATGGACTAACAATGAGCAGTTCTTC.

The gene calls are TRBV27 and TRBJ2-7; 7 positions match TRBD1. This CDR3 contains 14 residues. Losses at the gene ends were 9 bases for V and 2 bases for J; bases not matched to a gene: 10. Germline V lookup: CDR1 MNHEY, CDR2 SMNVEV (reference sequence). CDR3 nucleotide sequence: TGTGCCAGTTCCGGGACAGACATTACCTACGAGCAGTACTTC. This translates into CASSGTDITYEQYF.

CDR3 bases: TGCGCCAGCAGCTCGAAACGGGAGGTCGGTGAAAAACTGTTTTTT. The encoded protein is CASSSKREVGEKLFF. The chain combines TRBV5-1 with TRBJ1-4; D unresolved. Germline V lookup: CDR1 SGHRS, CDR2 YFSETQ. This CDR3 is built from 15 residues. Trimming took 3 bases from V and 7 from J, leaving 16 bases between them.

The gene calls are TRBV19 and TRBJ2-7; unclear D gene. The CDR3 has 12 amino acids. CDR1 is LNHDA, CDR2 SQIVND, per germline (reference sequence). V was trimmed by 5 bases and J by 3 bases, leaving 8 bases between them. CDR3: CASSDRGYEQYF. The CDR3, as DNA: TGTGCCAGTAGTGATCGCGGCTACGAGCAGTACTTC.

This chain joins TRBV29-1 and TRBJ2-5; TRBD1 agrees at 8 bases. The better agreement between TRBJ2-7 and the DNA end casts doubt on the J call. Germline V gene data show CDR1 as SQVTM and CDR2 as ANQGSEA. The CDR3 totals 16 residues. The DNA of the CDR3 is TGCAGCGTTAACCTAGGACAGGGAACCAGCTCCTACGAGCAGTACTTC. Translated, it gives CSVNLGQGTSSYEQYF.

The gene calls are TRBV19 and TRBJ1-2; no clear D. The CDR3 consists of 16 residues. Trimming left V 7 bases short and J 0 bases short, with 18 bases between. Germline CDR1 is LNHDA and CDR2 is SQIVND (reference sequence). The CDR3, as DNA: TGTGCCAGTAATTTCGGAGTCGGAGCAGCTAACTATGGCTACACCTTC. This encodes CASNFGVGAANYGYTF.

The chain is built from TRBV2 and TRBJ2-7; D is perhaps TRBD1 (5 bases). Per germline, CDR1 SNHLY and CDR2 FYNNEI. The CDR3 sequence is 13 residues long. The V gene lost 3 bases and the J gene lost 9 bases, with 15 bases spanning the gap. In nucleotides, the CDR3 is TGTGCCAGCAGTGACGACAGCCTACGAGGGCAGTACTTC. Translation: CASSDDSLRGQYF.

This clone was seen just once. The chain combines TRBV13 with TRBJ1-4; perhaps TRBD1 as D (5 bases). Trimming shortened V by 7 bases and J by 3 bases, and 12 bases separated the two germline ends. The germline CDR1 and CDR2 sequences are PRHDT and FYEKMQ (reference sequence). The CDR3 is 14 amino acids. CDR3 coding DNA: TGTGCCAGCACCATTGGGGCATCTAATGAAAAACTGTTTTTT. Encoded protein: CASTIGASNEKLFF.

This chain connects TRBV5-6 to TRBJ1-5, with D possibly being TRBD1 (6 bases). CDR1 and CDR2 from the germline V gene are SGHDT and YYEEEE. There are 19 residues in the CDR3. V was pared by 4 bases and J by 2 bases, with 25 bases between. The CDR3 DNA reads as TGTGCCAGCAGCGAAGCGCGACAGGCAACTGTGTTCGGCAATCAGCCCCAGCATTTT. Translated: CASSEARQATVFGNQPQHF.

The rearrangement links TRBV27 to TRBJ2-7, with D possibly matching TRBD2 (6 bases). V dropped 5 bases and J dropped 7 bases, with 12 bases sitting between them. The CDR3 contains 12 residues. The germline gives CDR1 MNHEY, CDR2 SMNVEV (reference sequence). The CDR3 protein is CASSPPGGEQYF. The DNA for the CDR3 is TGTGCCAGCAGTCCCCCTGGGGGGGAGCAGTACTTC.

The chain couples TRBV5-6 to TRBJ2-2; TRBD2 matches at 7 bases. The V and J ends lost 0 bases and 0 bases, in that order; junction bases with no gene match: 8. This CDR3 has 18 residues. Looked up from germline, CDR1 is SGHDT and CDR2 is YYEEEE. The CDR3 DNA reads as TGTGCCAGCAGCTTGGTAACGGGGGGACTTTCGAACACCGGGGAGCTGTTTTTT. It codes for CASSLVTGGLSNTGELFF.

V usage is TRBV9 and J usage is TRBJ1-2; unclear D gene. Germline loops: CDR1 SGDLS, CDR2 YYNGEE. The germline V and J ends were trimmed by 1 base and 1 base, with 8 bases remaining between them. The CDR3 is made up of 14 amino acids. CDR3 DNA sequence: TGTGCCAGCAGCGTAACTACAAATAACTATGGCTACACCTTC. It codes for CASSVTTNNYGYTF.

There are a few counts of this clone. The chain joins TRBV5-8 to TRBJ2-3; 7 nucleotides line up with TRBD2. This CDR3 comprises 14 residues. V lost 6 bases, J lost 2 bases, and 6 bases stayed unmatched. Germline V gene data show CDR1 as SGHTS and CDR2 as YDEGEE. The CDR3 here is CASIWGGFTDTQYF. CDR3 bases: TGTGCCAGCATCTGGGGGGGATTCACAGATACGCAGTATTTT.

This clone was recorded once. V is TRBV27 and J is TRBJ2-2; a possible D gene is TRBD1 (6 bases). Trimming removed 5 bases from V and 4 bases from J, with 17 bases in between. CDR1 and CDR2 (germline): MNHEY, SMNVEV (reference sequence). The CDR3 loop spans 16 amino acids. CDR3 sequence reads: CASSAHEQGFTGELFF. The CDR3, as DNA: TGTGCCAGCAGTGCACACGAACAGGGTTTCACCGGGGAGCTGTTTTTT.

V gene TRBV5-1 combines with J gene TRBJ2-3; 8 bases line up with TRBD2. Germline V gene lookup returns CDR1 SGHRS and CDR2 YFSETQ. The CDR3 is 14 amino acids. V trimming: 2 bases; J trimming: 6 bases; junction bases outside the gene matches: 5. The CDR3 loop reads CASSFGLASDTQYF. The CDR3 DNA reads TGCGCCAGCAGCTTCGGACTAGCTTCGGATACGCAGTATTTT.

The rearrangement links TRBV10-3 to TRBJ1-5, with D hard to call. The CDR3 runs 15 residues. Germline CDR1 is ENHRY and CDR2 is SYGVKD. The V end was cut by 3 bases, the J end by 9 bases, with 18 bases between. Here the CDR3 DNA reads TGTGCCATCAGTGAAATTCTGGGCTCGGGAGGGCCCCAGCATTTT. As protein: CAISEILGSGGPQHF.

This clone was picked up one time. This chain connects TRBV27 to TRBJ2-7, with D perhaps matching TRBD2 (5 bases). Deletions cut 4 bases from V and 3 bases from J, with 19 bases between. Germline loops: CDR1 MNHEY, CDR2 SMNVEV (reference sequence). This CDR3 has 16 residues. Written as DNA, the CDR3 is TGTGCCAGCAGTTACAAAACTCCGGGGTCTCGCTACGAGCAGTACTTC. This codes for CASSYKTPGSRYEQYF.